This T cell receptor (beta chain) was obtained from a study of cytomegalovirus exposure and HLA in healthy donors. Study-wide results and caveats: A later analysis appeared to link common viral pathogens to several of the most significant clusters.

This clone was counted once. Antigen specificity is unknown. 13 Jbeta primers and 60 Vbeta primers were used for the PCR. Produced via immunoSEQ multiplex PCR; TCRdb's table is partial and in-frame only. Of under 150,000 clones listed, approximately 83% were seen once; the top ten hold roughly 1.2%. Germline V gene sequence: CDR1 MNHNS, CDR2 SASEGT. Trimming took 6 bases from V and 7 from J, leaving 19 bases between them. CDR3 size: 14 residues. The rearrangement uses TRBV6-1 and TRBJ2-7; unclear D gene. The sample comprised PBMCs. The receptor's source is a girl aged 2 to 10 in good health and CMV-seronegative. The CDR3 DNA follows: TGTGCCAGCAGCCCCGCACAGTCTTCTGGGGAGCAGTACTTC. Translation: CASSPAQSSGEQYF.